This T cell receptor (beta chain) was recovered during a study of cytomegalovirus exposure and HLA in healthy donors. General study points: In the 90 to 150 validation repertoires, about 95% of cluster scores exceeded 0, per a later analysis. The study labeled 150 to 200 TCR beta chains cytomegalovirus-associated.

The data were produced by immunoSEQ multiplex PCR, yet TCRdb's version contains in-frame clones alone and is incomplete. This table holds 200,000 to 300,000 clones, roughly 87% found once. V shed 4 bases and J 8 bases; nucleotides not matched to a gene: 12. CDR1 is SGHTA, CDR2 FQGNSA, per germline. CDR3 length: 16 residues. In regard to this clone: Its specificity is unknown.

The receptor comes from a young woman in good health and CMV-seronegative. This chain uses TRBV7-2 with TRBJ2-2; 8 nucleotides line up with TRBD1. What was sequenced was PBMCs. The CDR3 loop reads CASSSRTGMNEGELFF. In DNA form, the CDR3 reads TGTGCCAGCAGCTCCCGGACAGGGATGAATGAAGGGGAGCTGTTTTTT.